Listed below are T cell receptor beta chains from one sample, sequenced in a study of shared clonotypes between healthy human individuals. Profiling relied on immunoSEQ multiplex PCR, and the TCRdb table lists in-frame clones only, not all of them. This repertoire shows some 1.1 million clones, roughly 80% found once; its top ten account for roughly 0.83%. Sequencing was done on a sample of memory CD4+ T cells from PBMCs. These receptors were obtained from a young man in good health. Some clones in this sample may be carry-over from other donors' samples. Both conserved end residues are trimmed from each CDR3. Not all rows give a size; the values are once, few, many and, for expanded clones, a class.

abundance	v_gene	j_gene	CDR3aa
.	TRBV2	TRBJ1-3	ASSGAGTGNTIY
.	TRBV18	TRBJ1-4	ASSPGQNSQEKLF
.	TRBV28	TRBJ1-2	ASSFKQEGYT
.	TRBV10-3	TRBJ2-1	AISLAGTLSGNNEQF
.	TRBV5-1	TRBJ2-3	ASSRLASTPTDTQY
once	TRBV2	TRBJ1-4	ASSAQRPDNEKLF
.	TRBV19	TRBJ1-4	ASSIDPRTAGQLF
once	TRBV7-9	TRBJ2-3	ASSLWLAGDTDTQY
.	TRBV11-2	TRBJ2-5	ASSLTGTGQETQY
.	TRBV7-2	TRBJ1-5	ASSLAGGSSQPQH
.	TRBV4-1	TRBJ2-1	ASSQAGGPYNEQF
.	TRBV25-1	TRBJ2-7	AREGQPEQY
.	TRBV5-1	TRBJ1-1	ASSFRDGEAF
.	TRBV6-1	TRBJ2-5	ASSEARTETQY
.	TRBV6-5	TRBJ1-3	ASSYSGRTGNTIY
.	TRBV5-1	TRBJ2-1	ASREQGVYNEQF
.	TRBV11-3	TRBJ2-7	ASSLSVSAEQY
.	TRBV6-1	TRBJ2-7	ASRQNSYEQY
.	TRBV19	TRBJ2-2	ASSIRRLGPPNTGELF
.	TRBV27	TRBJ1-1	ASSLTRGDTEAF
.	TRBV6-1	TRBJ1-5	ASSEYPEGLGQPQH
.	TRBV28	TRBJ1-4	ASSLWRTIEKLF
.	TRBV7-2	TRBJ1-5	ASSSNNQPQH
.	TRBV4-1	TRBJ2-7	ASSPRGRTYEQY
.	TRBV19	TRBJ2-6	ASTEDVAAGANVLT
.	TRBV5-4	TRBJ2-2	ASSLPRTGELF
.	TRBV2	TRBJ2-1	ASSGGPSSYNEQF
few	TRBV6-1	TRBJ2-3	ASKSGRARTDTQY
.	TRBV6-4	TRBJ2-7	ASWIFYEQY
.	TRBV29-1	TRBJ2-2	SVEGAAGELF
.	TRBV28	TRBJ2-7	ASSLGLAGREQY
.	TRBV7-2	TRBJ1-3	ASSPAGGGNTIY
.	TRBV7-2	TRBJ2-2	ASSLSYTGELF
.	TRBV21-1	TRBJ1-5	ASSGRDPEGQPQH
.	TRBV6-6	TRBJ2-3	ASSRDGTDTQY
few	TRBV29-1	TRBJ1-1	SVEDRGLNTEAF
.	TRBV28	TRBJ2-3	ASSLSGASSTDTQY
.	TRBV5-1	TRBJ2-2	ASSLEAGELF
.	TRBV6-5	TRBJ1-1	ASTTGGRPEAF
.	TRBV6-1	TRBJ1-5	ATQRGTQPQH
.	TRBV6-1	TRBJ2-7	ASSASGRAPYEQY
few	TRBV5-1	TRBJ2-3	ASSLAPGLAGGPGTDTQY
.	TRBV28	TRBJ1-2	ASSLLPGQGPYGYT
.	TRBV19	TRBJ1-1	ASRLQVLNTEAF
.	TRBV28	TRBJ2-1	ASSPVGDLSNEQF
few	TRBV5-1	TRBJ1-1	ASSERQGLNTEAF
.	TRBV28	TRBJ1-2	ASTVGGDFYT
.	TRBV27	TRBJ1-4	ASSLTRSNEKLF
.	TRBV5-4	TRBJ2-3	ASSLKAGTDTQY
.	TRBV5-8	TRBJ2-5	ASSWTGAQETQY
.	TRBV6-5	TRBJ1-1	ASGSGTDMNTEAF
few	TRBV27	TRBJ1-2	ASSTTSRAGYT
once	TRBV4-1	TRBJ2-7	ASSRSPGQGVAYEQY
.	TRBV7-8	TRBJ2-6	ASSLDRWGANVLT
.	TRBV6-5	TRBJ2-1	ASRGMASQDQEQF
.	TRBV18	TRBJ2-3	ASSPYGPNTQY
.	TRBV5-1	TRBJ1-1	ASSLATGSSTEAF
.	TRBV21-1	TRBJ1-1	ASSNSGRV
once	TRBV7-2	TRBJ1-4	ASSLMAGREKLF